These T cell receptor beta chains were read from a single sample in a study of Graves' ophthalmopathy and Graves' hyperthyroidism. Via MiXCR, TCRdb re-called the multiplex PCR reads, giving one row per CDR3 protein. The sample has about 210,000 distinct CDR3 sequences; 25% to 30% are singletons. Sample: peripheral blood. These receptors originate from a man in his fifties with Graves' ophthalmopathy. Each CDR3 is given without its conserved first and last residue. Fields, in order: V gene, CDR3 protein.

v_call: TRBV27
cdr3_aa: ASSSIGAKYT

v_call: TRBV6-2/TRBV6-3
cdr3_aa: ASPTGDSYEQY

v_call: TRBV6-2/TRBV6-3
cdr3_aa: ASSYSSRGSHGYT

v_call: TRBV7-8
cdr3_aa: ATGTSGGSYEQY

v_call: TRBV6-5
cdr3_aa: ASSYSQGAFSETQY

v_call: TRBV5-5
cdr3_aa: ASSLRGDRVVETQY

v_call: TRBV25-1
cdr3_aa: ASSDSGNQPQH

v_call: TRBV14
cdr3_aa: ASSQDTVQETQY

v_call: TRBV5-6
cdr3_aa: ASSLSSVPYEQY

v_call: TRBV6-2/TRBV6-3
cdr3_aa: ASSWADLGETQY

v_call: TRBV6-5
cdr3_aa: ASIRPGLAGEQY

v_call: TRBV28
cdr3_aa: ASSPEGSDTQY

v_call: TRBV2
cdr3_aa: ASKTGANYEQY

v_call: TRBV28
cdr3_aa: ASSPGGLHTGELF

v_call: TRBV6-5
cdr3_aa: ASSYSWVENTEAF

v_call: TRBV7-6
cdr3_aa: ASSSRDSVLGELF

v_call: TRBV6-2/TRBV6-3
cdr3_aa: ASSYHRAMNTEAF

v_call: TRBV6-2/TRBV6-3
cdr3_aa: ASSYSRPQETQY

v_call: TRBV12-3/TRBV12-4
cdr3_aa: ATNARETQY

v_call: TRBV18
cdr3_aa: ASSQGTEAF

v_call: TRBV28
cdr3_aa: ASSSTGGGHSPLH

v_call: TRBV12-3/TRBV12-4
cdr3_aa: ASREEGFEQY

v_call: TRBV19
cdr3_aa: ASSIDLSGSETQY

v_call: TRBV27
cdr3_aa: ASSLGYSGSDEQY

v_call: TRBV20-1
cdr3_aa: SASGGVYGYT

v_call: TRBV7-9
cdr3_aa: ASRPDKYGYT

v_call: TRBV28
cdr3_aa: ASYAAGTGGVYEQY